Listed here are 19 T cell receptor beta chains from one sample, sequenced in a study of cytomegalovirus exposure and HLA in healthy donors. The primer mix had 60 Vbeta and 13 Jbeta primers. Clones were sequenced by immunoSEQ multiplex PCR, and TCRdb holds only the in-frame ones, with some missing. The data contain roughly 130,000 clones, roughly 87% of them seen just once; the ten biggest clones take up 0.45% to 0.6%. The sample was PBMCs. These receptor sequences come from a woman aged 40 to 50 in good health and CMV-seronegative.

The chain recombines TRBV7-9 with TRBJ1-1; D not resolved. Germline-derived CDR1 and CDR2 are SEHNR and FQNEAQ (reference sequence). The CDR3 is 15 amino acids. Trimming removed 0 bases from V and 4 bases from J, with 12 bases in between. DNA for the CDR3: TGTGCCAGCAGCTTAGCGCCGGGTGTAGGCACTGAAGCTTTCTTT. It yields the protein CASSLAPGVGTEAFF.

The chain has TRBV4-1 and TRBJ2-5; 8 nucleotides match TRBD2. The J call may be incorrect, as the DNA end agrees better with TRBJ2-7. The CDR3 is 17 amino acids. The V gene's germline CDR1 is MGHRA and CDR2 YSYEKL. CDR3 protein: CASSQDFVAGTTYEQYF. The CDR3 nucleotides are TGCGCCAGCAGCCAAGATTTCGTAGCGGGGACTACCTACGAGCAGTACTTC.

The chain carries TRBV10-1 and TRBJ2-3; 7 positions match TRBD2. V lost 1 base to trimming and J lost 5 bases; unmatched junction nucleotides: 9. This CDR3 comprises 16 residues. Germline loops: CDR1 WNHNN, CDR2 SYGVQD (reference sequence). CDR3 protein: CASSEWREGPGDTQYF. The CDR3 nucleotides are TGCGCCAGCAGTGAGTGGAGGGAGGGCCCAGGAGATACGCAGTATTTT.

A single count supports this clone. The chain links TRBV9 to TRBJ2-3; the match to TRBD2 covers 7 bases. Unmatched junction bases numbered 3, after V lost 2 bases and J lost 0 bases. This CDR3 contains 15 residues. Germline V gives CDR1 SGDLS, CDR2 YYNGEE. CDR3 DNA sequence: TGTGCCAGCAGCGTGCTAGCGGTTAGCACAGATACGCAGTATTTT. This translates into CASSVLAVSTDTQYF.

The table lists this clone with a count of one. The V call is TRBV28, the J call TRBJ2-7; 12 bases are shared with TRBD2. Germline CDR1 MDHEN, CDR2 SYDVKM. V lost 9 bases and J lost 2; bases outside the gene matches: 11. The CDR3 has 16 amino acids. The CDR3 nucleotides are TGTGCCAGTGCTACTAGCGGGAGGAGGGGCACCTACGAGCAGTACTTC. It is translated as CASATSGRRGTYEQYF.

The V call is TRBV7-9, the J call TRBJ2-1; 12 positions match TRBD2. V trimming: 8 bases; J trimming: 0 bases; junction bases outside the gene matches: 2. CDR1 and CDR2 (germline): SEHNR, FQNEAQ (reference sequence). CDR3 length: 15 residues. As DNA, the CDR3 is TGTGCCAGCTCTAGCGGGAGGGCCTCCTACAATGAGCAGTTCTTC. This gives the protein CASSSGRASYNEQFF.

As for this clone: The same CDR3 is also encoded by other DNA sequences in this sample. This rearrangement joins TRBV2 to TRBJ2-2; 7 bases align to TRBD1. Trimming at V came to 7 bases and at J to 7 bases, leaving 6 bases not matched to a gene. CDR1 SNHLY and CDR2 FYNNEI come from the germline V gene. CDR3 length: 13 residues. As DNA, the CDR3 is TGTGCCAGCAAGGGGACAGTCGGCGGGGAGCTGTTTTTT. Residues: CASKGTVGGELFF.

The V and J genes are TRBV19 and TRBJ1-5; D ambiguous. This CDR3 contains 13 residues. Trimming shortened V by 6 bases and J by 6 bases, and 12 bases separated the two germline ends. Germline CDR1 and CDR2: LNHDA and SQIVND (reference sequence). The CDR3 protein is CASSVQEGQPQHF. The DNA of the CDR3 is TGTGCCAGTAGCGTTCAGGAGGGTCAGCCCCAGCATTTT.

V gene TRBV6-5 combines with J gene TRBJ2-6, with no clear D. The germline V gene has CDR1 MNHEY and CDR2 SVGAGI. The CDR3 runs 15 residues. Trimming cost V 2 bases and J 1 base, with 6 bases left between them. Here the CDR3 reads CASSYVLSGANVLTF. DNA for the CDR3: TGTGCCAGCAGTTACGTCCTATCTGGGGCCAACGTCCTGACTTTC.

The chain is built from TRBV7-6 and TRBJ1-4; maybe TRBD1 (5 bases). V was pared by 4 bases and J by 6 bases, with 12 bases between. The germline V gene encodes CDR1 SGHVS and CDR2 FNYEAQ. This CDR3 comprises 14 residues. CDR3 nucleotide sequence: TGTGCCAGCAGCTCAGGTTGGGGGGATGAAAAACTGTTTTTT. Amino acid sequence: CASSSGWGDEKLFF.

This chain connects TRBV5-6 to TRBJ2-4, with TRBD1 identical over 8 bases. This CDR3 is built from 14 residues. V shed 4 bases and J 8 bases; nucleotides not matched to a gene: 8. Germline CDR1 reads SGHDT; CDR2 reads YYEEEE. Here the CDR3 reads CASSTRQGSDIQYF. CDR3 nucleotide sequence: TGTGCCAGCAGCACGCGACAGGGGTCGGACATTCAGTACTTC.

The gene calls are TRBV10-3 and TRBJ1-1, with TRBD1 as a possible D gene (6 bases). With 10 bases removed from V and 9 bases from J, the gap between germline ends came to 18 bases. The CDR3 consists of 12 residues. Looked up from germline, CDR1 is ENHRY and CDR2 is SYGVKD. The CDR3 bases are TGTGCCACCATAAACCCCGGGACACAAGCTTTCTTT. Protein product: CATINPGTQAFF.

The chain recombines TRBV28 with TRBJ2-5; 11 bases are a match to TRBD1. The DNA end favors TRBJ2-7, so the J call may be wrong. This CDR3 has 15 amino acids. CDR1 and CDR2 (germline): MDHEN, SYDVKM. CDR3 amino acids: CASSRPGQGGYEQYF. In DNA, the CDR3 is TGTGCCAGCAGTCGCCCGGGACAGGGGGGGTACGAGCAGTACTTC.

The chain carries TRBV19 and TRBJ1-6; 7 bases are shared with TRBD1. V was pared by 4 bases and J by 5 bases, with 5 bases of the junction left unmatched. The CDR3 runs to 15 residues. The germline V gene has CDR1 LNHDA and CDR2 SQIVND (reference sequence). The CDR3 bases are TGTGCCAGTAGTACCCGGACAGGAGATAATTCACCCCTCCACTTT. It codes for CASSTRTGDNSPLHF.

The genes are TRBV7-4 and TRBJ2-2; TRBD2 agrees at 9 bases. The junction had 13 bases not matched to a gene; V was cut back by 2 bases and J by 3 bases. The CDR3 is 19 residues long. The V gene's germline CDR1 is SGHVT and CDR2 SQSDAQ. The DNA of the CDR3 is TGTGCCAGCAGCTTATCTTTTGGTAGCGGGAGAGGGTACACCGGGGAGCTGTTTTTT. Translating it yields CASSLSFGSGRGYTGELFF. The full variable domain, completed using reference TRBV7-4 and TRBJ2-2, is GAGVSQSPRYKVAKRGRDVALRCDSISGHVTLYWYRQTLGQGSEVLTYSQSDAQRDKSGRPSGRFSAERPERSVSTLKIQRTEQGDSAVYLCASSLSFGSGRGYTGELFFGEGSRLTVL.

This chain joins TRBV28 and TRBJ1-1; 10 bases agree with TRBD1. The CDR3 covers 15 residues. With 7 bases clipped from V and 0 bases from J, the junction kept 5 bases outside the gene matches. CDR1 is MDHEN and CDR2 is SYDVKM in the germline V gene. CDR3 bases: TGTGCCAGCAACGGACAGGGGGACGTGAACACTGAAGCTTTCTTT. It translates to CASNGQGDVNTEAFF.

The V call is TRBV7-9, the J call TRBJ2-1; 14 nucleotides align to TRBD2. Germline CDR1 reads SEHNR; CDR2 reads FQNEAQ (reference sequence). The CDR3 spans 17 residues. Germline trimming cut 5 bases from V and 12 bases from J; bases unmatched to any gene: 15. The CDR3 reads CASSPKSGTSGSERQFF. The CDR3 bases are TGTGCCAGCAGCCCCAAATCCGGGACTAGCGGGAGCGAGAGGCAGTTCTTC.

The CDR3 sequence is CASTWGEYEQYF. The CDR3 DNA reads as TGTGCCAGCACCTGGGGAGAATACGAGCAGTACTTC. The gene calls are TRBV5-6 and TRBJ2-7; possible D gene TRBD2, 5 bases. Germline lookup yields CDR1 SGHDT and CDR2 YYEEEE. The CDR3 is made up of 12 amino acids. The V end lost 6 bases, the J end lost 4 bases, and 11 bases lay between the germline ends.

This clone was seen once. At one of its ends the junction is not consistent with the germline gene, which may arise from a read error. V and J are TRBV7-9 and TRBJ2-3; 7 bases are shared with TRBD1. CDR3 size: 16 residues. Germline CDR1 and CDR2: SEHNR and FQNEAQ (reference sequence). Here the CDR3 reads CSSSLPAGGGTDTQYF. The CDR3 coding sequence is TGTTCCAGCAGCTTACCGGCAGGGGGAGGCACAGATACGCAGTATTTT.